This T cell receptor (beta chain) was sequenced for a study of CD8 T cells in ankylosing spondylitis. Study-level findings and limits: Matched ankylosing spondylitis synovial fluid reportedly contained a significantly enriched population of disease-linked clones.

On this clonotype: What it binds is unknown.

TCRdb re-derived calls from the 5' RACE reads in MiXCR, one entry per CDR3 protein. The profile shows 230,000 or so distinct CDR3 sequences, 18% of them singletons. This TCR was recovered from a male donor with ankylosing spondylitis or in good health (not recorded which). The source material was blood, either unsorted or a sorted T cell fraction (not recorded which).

The CDR3 loop reads CSVERGVNTGELFF. In DNA, the CDR3 is TGCAGCGTTGAGAGGGGGGTTAACACCGGGGAGCTGTTTTTT. The V and J genes are TRBV29-1 and TRBJ2-2; D is possibly TRBD1 or TRBD2 (6 bases each). The CDR3 is 14 residues long. Between the trimmed V and J ends, which lost 3 bases and 2 bases, there was a span of 10 bases. The germline V gene has CDR1 SQVTM and CDR2 ANQGSEA.